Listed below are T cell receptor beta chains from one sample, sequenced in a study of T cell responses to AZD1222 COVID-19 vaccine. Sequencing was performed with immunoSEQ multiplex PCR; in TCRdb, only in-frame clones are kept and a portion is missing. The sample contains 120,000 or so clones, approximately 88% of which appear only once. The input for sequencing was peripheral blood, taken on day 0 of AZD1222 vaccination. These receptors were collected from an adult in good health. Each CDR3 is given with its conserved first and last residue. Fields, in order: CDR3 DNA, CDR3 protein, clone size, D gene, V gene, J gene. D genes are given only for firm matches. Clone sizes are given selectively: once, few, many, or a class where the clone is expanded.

CDR3 DNA: TGTGCCAGCAACTCTTTCTCGGGAGGGCCAGGGGAGCAGTTCTTC; CDR3 protein: CASNSFSGGPGEQFF; clone size: NA; D gene: TRBD2; V gene: TRBV7-2; J gene: TRBJ2-1
CDR3 DNA: TGTGCCAGCAGTTACTCCAGGGGTAATGAGCAGTTCTTC; CDR3 protein: CASSYSRGNEQFF; clone size: few; D gene: NA; V gene: TRBV6-5; J gene: TRBJ2-1
CDR3 DNA: TGTGCCAGCTTTAAGGGGACCTACGAGCAGTACTTC; CDR3 protein: CASFKGTYEQYF; clone size: NA; D gene: NA; V gene: TRBV6-5; J gene: TRBJ2-7
CDR3 DNA: TGTGCCAGCAGCCAAGGAGCTAGCGGGAGCCAAGAGACCCAGTACTTC; CDR3 protein: CASSQGASGSQETQYF; clone size: NA; D gene: TRBD2; V gene: TRBV4-2; J gene: TRBJ2-5
CDR3 DNA: TGTGCCAGCAGTCAGGGACAGGGCCCCTATGGCTACACCTTC; CDR3 protein: CASSQGQGPYGYTF; clone size: NA; D gene: TRBD1; V gene: TRBV27; J gene: TRBJ1-2
CDR3 DNA: TGTGCTAGTGGTTTGGGGCAGGATAGCAATCAGCCCCAGCATTTT; CDR3 protein: CASGLGQDSNQPQHF; clone size: NA; D gene: NA; V gene: TRBV12-5; J gene: TRBJ1-5
CDR3 DNA: TGCAGCGCTGCAGACGGAGTGCTCGGCAATCAGCCCCAGCATTTT; CDR3 protein: CSAADGVLGNQPQHF; clone size: NA; D gene: NA; V gene: TRBV29-1; J gene: TRBJ1-5
CDR3 DNA: TGTGCCAGCTCACCAAAGGGGACTGAAGCTTTCTTT; CDR3 protein: CASSPKGTEAFF; clone size: NA; D gene: NA; V gene: TRBV18; J gene: TRBJ1-1
CDR3 DNA: TGTGCCAGCAGCTTAGTAGGGTCGTACACCGGGGAGCTGTTTTTT; CDR3 protein: CASSLVGSYTGELFF; clone size: few; D gene: NA; V gene: TRBV7-6; J gene: TRBJ2-2
CDR3 DNA: TGTGCCAGCAGCCCGGACCTCGTAAAACTGTTTTTT; CDR3 protein: CASSPDLVKLFF; clone size: NA; D gene: NA; V gene: TRBV7-8; J gene: TRBJ1-4
CDR3 DNA: TGTGCCAGCAGCAAAGCTGGGACAGGGAAGAACACTGAAGCTTTCTTT; CDR3 protein: CASSKAGTGKNTEAFF; clone size: NA; D gene: NA; V gene: TRBV21-1; J gene: TRBJ1-1
CDR3 DNA: TGTGCCAGCAGCCATCCGGGGGCTAATGAAAAACTGTTTTTT; CDR3 protein: CASSHPGANEKLFF; clone size: few; D gene: NA; V gene: TRBV7-2; J gene: TRBJ1-4
CDR3 DNA: TGTGCCACCAGCAGAGATGCGGGCAGAGACAGTTATAATTCACCCCTCCACTTT; CDR3 protein: CATSRDAGRDSYNSPLHF; clone size: NA; D gene: NA; V gene: TRBV15; J gene: TRBJ1-6
CDR3 DNA: TGCGCCAGCAGTTCAAACCAGGGGCCCAGCTCTGGAAACACCATATATTTT; CDR3 protein: CASSSNQGPSSGNTIYF; clone size: NA; D gene: NA; V gene: TRBV5-1; J gene: TRBJ1-3
CDR3 DNA: TGTGCCACCAGCAGAGATCCCGGGGCGGCTAGGAATGAGCAGTTCTTC; CDR3 protein: CATSRDPGAARNEQFF; clone size: once; D gene: NA; V gene: TRBV15; J gene: TRBJ2-1
CDR3 DNA: TGTGCCAGCAGCGTGGGACAGTCCCTTGCCTCTGGAAACACCATATATTTT; CDR3 protein: CASSVGQSLASGNTIYF; clone size: once; D gene: TRBD1; V gene: TRBV9; J gene: TRBJ1-3
CDR3 DNA: TGTGCCAGCAGCCCTCCGGACAGGAAGAACACCGGGGAGCTGTTTTTT; CDR3 protein: CASSPPDRKNTGELFF; clone size: NA; D gene: TRBD1; V gene: TRBV5-4; J gene: TRBJ2-2
CDR3 DNA: TGTGCCAGCAGGGACACCTCGCGTAATTCACCCCTCCACTTT; CDR3 protein: CASRDTSRNSPLHF; clone size: NA; D gene: NA; V gene: TRBV6-4; J gene: TRBJ1-6
CDR3 DNA: TGTGCCAGTTTCGAGAGAGCTGAAGCTTTCTTT; CDR3 protein: CASFERAEAFF; clone size: NA; D gene: NA; V gene: TRBV19; J gene: TRBJ1-1
CDR3 DNA: TGTGCCAGCAGTCCGCCTAAACTAGCGGGAGTTAGCAATGAGCAGTTCTTC; CDR3 protein: CASSPPKLAGVSNEQFF; clone size: NA; D gene: TRBD2; V gene: TRBV6-6; J gene: TRBJ2-1
CDR3 DNA: TGTGCCAGTAGTTTTTCTTGGGGAGAGACCCAGTACTTC; CDR3 protein: CASSFSWGETQYF; clone size: few; D gene: NA; V gene: TRBV19; J gene: TRBJ2-5
CDR3 DNA: TGTGCCATCAGTGACCCGACAGGGGCCGGTGAAAAACTGTTTTTT; CDR3 protein: CAISDPTGAGEKLFF; clone size: NA; D gene: TRBD1; V gene: TRBV10-3; J gene: TRBJ1-4
CDR3 DNA: TGTGCCAGCAGTTACCCTACAGGGGGAGGATATGGCTACACCTTC; CDR3 protein: CASSYPTGGGYGYTF; clone size: NA; D gene: TRBD1; V gene: TRBV6-5; J gene: TRBJ1-2
CDR3 DNA: TGTGCCGGTGGGACAGAAAGCAATCAGCCCCAGCATTTT; CDR3 protein: CAGGTESNQPQHF; clone size: NA; D gene: TRBD1; V gene: TRBV6-5; J gene: TRBJ1-5
CDR3 DNA: TGTGCCAGCAGCGTCGGATCCACAGGGGGGCAAGAGACCCAGTACTTC; CDR3 protein: CASSVGSTGGQETQYF; clone size: NA; D gene: TRBD1; V gene: TRBV7-2; J gene: TRBJ2-5
CDR3 DNA: TGTGCCAGCAGTTGGGGAGGGGAGAACACCGGGGAGCTGTTTTTT; CDR3 protein: CASSWGGENTGELFF; clone size: NA; D gene: TRBD2; V gene: TRBV6-5; J gene: TRBJ2-2
CDR3 DNA: TGTGCTAGTGGTTTGGTACCAGGGAGCCGTGGCGAAAAACTGTTTTTT; CDR3 protein: CASGLVPGSRGEKLFF; clone size: NA; D gene: NA; V gene: TRBV12-5; J gene: TRBJ1-4
CDR3 DNA: TGTGCCAGCAGGCTGGACAGGGCTCGGGAGACCCAGTACTTC; CDR3 protein: CASRLDRARETQYF; clone size: few; D gene: TRBD1; V gene: TRBV7-9; J gene: TRBJ2-5
CDR3 DNA: TGTGCCAGCAGCTCACAGGGAACTAGCGACGAGCAGTACTTC; CDR3 protein: CASSSQGTSDEQYF; clone size: NA; D gene: NA; V gene: TRBV7-3; J gene: TRBJ2-7
CDR3 DNA: TGTGCCAGCAGTTCGGGGACTTCAAATCTCGACGAGCAGTACTTC; CDR3 protein: CASSSGTSNLDEQYF; clone size: NA; D gene: NA; V gene: TRBV7-9; J gene: TRBJ2-7
CDR3 DNA: TGTGCCTGGAGTAAGGGGCAGAGCACAGATACGCAGTATTTT; CDR3 protein: CAWSKGQSTDTQYF; clone size: few; D gene: NA; V gene: TRBV30; J gene: TRBJ2-3